This is a list of T cell receptor beta chains from one sample in a study of response to subunit inactivated influenza vaccine. TCRdb redid the calling of the RT-PCR reads with MiXCR, one entry per CDR3 protein. Among around 480,000 distinct CDR3 sequences listed, 16% were seen once. Sequences were derived from CD4+ T cells sorted from PBMCs, sampled about 23 months after vaccination. These receptors were collected from a man between 50 and 70 years old who received an inactivated influenza vaccine. CDR3s include the opening cysteine and the closing phenylalanine or tryptophan. Fields, in order: J gene, V gene, D gene, clone size, CDR3 DNA, CDR3 protein. D genes are given only for firm matches. The size of a clone is reported for some rows only, either as once, few or many, or as a class for expanded clones.

>TRBJ1-4|TRBV7-8|-|few
TGTGCCAGCAGCTTAGTTGTGGGGCCGGGGGGTGAAAAACTGTTTTTT
CASSLVVGPGGEKLFF
>TRBJ2-1|TRBV7-2|-|medium-sized
TGTGCCAGCAGCTTAGTTGCAGGGAATGAGCAGTTCTTC
CASSLVAGNEQFF
>TRBJ2-1|TRBV19|-|-
TGTGCCAGTAGTATAGATGTTACCAATGAGCAGTTCTTC
CASSIDVTNEQFF
>TRBJ2-7|TRBV20-1|-|few
TGCAGTGCTAGAGATATCCGACACGCTTACGAGCAGTACTTC
CSARDIRHAYEQYF
>TRBJ2-7|TRBV7-2|-|few
TGTGCCAGCAGCTTAGGGGGCGGACATACCTACGAGCAGTACTTC
CASSLGGGHTYEQYF
>TRBJ2-3|TRBV4-2|TRBD2|few
TGTGCCAGCAGCCCTCGGACTAGCGGGGGCGTCAGCACAGATACGCAGTATTTT
CASSPRTSGGVSTDTQYF
>TRBJ2-3|TRBV5-1|TRBD1|few
TGCGCCAGCAGCTCTGGACAGGGAGCTAGCACAGATACGCAGTATTTT
CASSSGQGASTDTQYF
>TRBJ1-2|TRBV20-1|TRBD1|-
TGCAGTGCTAGGCCGACAGGGATCAACTATGGCTACACCTTC
CSARPTGINYGYTF
>TRBJ1-1|TRBV7-9|-|few
TGTGCCAGCAGCTCAGGTCGCACTGAAGCTTTCTTT
CASSSGRTEAFF
>TRBJ1-5|TRBV20-1|-|-
TGCAGTGCTCAGGACAGCGCGAGTCAGCCCCAGCATTTT
CSAQDSASQPQHF
>TRBJ2-1|TRBV20-1|-|-
TGCAGTGCTTCCCCCTCCAGCGCCGAATACAATGAGCAGTTCTTC
CSASPSSAEYNEQFF
>TRBJ2-4|TRBV18|TRBD1|few
TGTGCCAGCTCACACCGGGACAGGGTCGATACGAACATTCAGTACTTC
CASSHRDRVDTNIQYF
>TRBJ2-5|TRBV10-3|TRBD2|few
TGTGCCATCAGTGACAGCGGGGGGGCGCAGACCCAGTACTTC
CAISDSGGAQTQYF
>TRBJ2-3|TRBV13|TRBD2|few
TGTGCCAGCAGTCTTAGCGGGGGGGCCGCTACGCAGTATTTT
CASSLSGGAATQYF
>TRBJ2-1|TRBV12-3/TRBV12-4|-|-
TGTGCCAGCAGTTCCTGGGTTGAGGGGAATGAGCAGTTCTTC
CASSSWVEGNEQFF
>TRBJ1-2|TRBV11-2|-|-
TGTGCCAGCAGCCGCGGGCCCCTCGCCTTC
CASSRGPLAF
>TRBJ2-1|TRBV29-1|TRBD1|-
TGCAGCGTGAGTGGGGGGACAGGGATAACCGGTGAGCAGTTCTTC
CSVSGGTGITGEQFF